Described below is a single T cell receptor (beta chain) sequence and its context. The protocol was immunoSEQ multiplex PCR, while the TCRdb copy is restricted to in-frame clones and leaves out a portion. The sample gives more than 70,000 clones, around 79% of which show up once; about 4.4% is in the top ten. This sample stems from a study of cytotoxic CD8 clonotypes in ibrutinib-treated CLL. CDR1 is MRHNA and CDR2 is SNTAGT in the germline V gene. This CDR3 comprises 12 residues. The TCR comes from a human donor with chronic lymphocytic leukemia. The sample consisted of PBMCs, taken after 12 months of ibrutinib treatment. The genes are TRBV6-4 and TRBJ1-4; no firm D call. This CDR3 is CANPAEAEKLFF. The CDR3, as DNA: TGTGCGAACCCTGCCGAAGCGGAGAAACTGTTTTTT.